Detailed here is one T cell receptor (beta chain). Its cognate antigen is unknown. This record belongs to a study of PD-L1 blockade in urothelial cancer. Whole-study context: Atezolizumab (1,200 mg intravenously every 3 weeks) began at some point between 2014 and 2016 for patients. Males with bladder-origin urothelial cancer constituted about 85% of the 29 patients. General observations from the study: In blood sampled pretreatment, TCR clonality below the median predicted better survival.

The ends were cut back, 6 bases at V and 4 bases at J, with 9 bases in the middle. Germline CDR1 SEHNR, CDR2 FQNEAQ (reference sequence). This CDR3 has 12 residues. As for time point: peripheral blood 6 weeks after treatment start. Every PCR was spiked with synthetic TCR analog templates. Profiling relied on immunoSEQ multiplex PCR, and the TCRdb table lists in-frame clones only, not all of them. The data contain under 55,000 clones, around 82% of them singletons. The sequence came from a man aged 60 to 75 with urothelial cancer. The sample in question was PBMCs, obtained around atezolizumab (anti-PD-L1) treatment. The rearrangement links TRBV7-9 to TRBJ2-5; no definite D call. The CDR3 reads CASSSRLETQYF. The CDR3 nucleotides read TGTGCCAGCAGTTCGAGACTAGAGACCCAGTACTTC. Filled out from reference TRBV7-9 and TRBJ2-5, the complete variable domain reads DTGVSQNPRHKITKRGQNVTFRCDPISEHNRLYWYRQTLGQGPEFLTYFQNEAQLEKSRLLSDRFSAERPKGSFSTLEIQRTEQGDSAMYLCASSSRLETQYFGPGTRLLVL.